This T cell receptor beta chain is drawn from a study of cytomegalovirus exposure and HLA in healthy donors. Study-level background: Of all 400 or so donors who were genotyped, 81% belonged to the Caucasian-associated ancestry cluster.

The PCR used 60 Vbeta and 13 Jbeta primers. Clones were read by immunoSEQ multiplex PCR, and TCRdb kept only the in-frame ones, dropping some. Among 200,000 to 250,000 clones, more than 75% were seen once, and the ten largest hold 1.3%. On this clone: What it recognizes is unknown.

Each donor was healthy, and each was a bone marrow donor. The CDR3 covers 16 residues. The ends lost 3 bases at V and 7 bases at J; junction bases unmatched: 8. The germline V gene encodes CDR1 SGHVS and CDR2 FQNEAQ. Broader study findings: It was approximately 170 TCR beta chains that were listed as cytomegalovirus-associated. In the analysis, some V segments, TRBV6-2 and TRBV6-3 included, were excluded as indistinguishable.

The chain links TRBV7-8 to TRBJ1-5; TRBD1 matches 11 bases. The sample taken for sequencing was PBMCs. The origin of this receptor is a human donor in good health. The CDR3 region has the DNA TGTGCCAGCAGCTTGAGGGGACAGGGGGTTGGACAGCCCCAGCATTTT. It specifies CASSLRGQGVGQPQHF.